This T cell receptor (beta chain) stems from a study of siplizumab effects on memory and regulatory T cells. The study's findings and limits: In controls, around 30% of mappable alloreactive CD4+ clones were Treg-derived on average, versus roughly 69% with siplizumab. Assignment to unstimulated subsets succeeded for only a minor fraction of the alloreactive clones. An assignable naive or memory phenotype was lacking in roughly 80-96% of proliferating CD4+ or CD8+ clones. Naive T cells apparently outstripped memory cells in diversity and seemed major alloresponse contributors.

The protocol was immunoSEQ multiplex PCR, while the TCRdb copy is restricted to in-frame clones and leaves out a portion. The sample lists 75,000 to 100,000 clones, around 94% occurring once. V lost 4 bases and J lost 4; bases outside the gene matches: 7. The CDR3 runs 15 residues. As regards this clone: Its antigen is undetermined.

The sample consisted of non-Treg CD4+ T cells sorted from blood. The J gene is TRBJ2-1, the V gene TRBV5-3, with 8 bases aligning to TRBD2. TRBV5-3 carries the ORF label, with uncertain function. The clonotype originates from a human donor in good health. In DNA, the CDR3 is TGTGCCAGAAGCCGGACTAGCCGCCGATACAATGAGCAGTTCTTC. Translated: CARSRTSRRYNEQFF.